This T cell receptor beta chain was sequenced during a study of OX40 agonist ivuxolimab in advanced cancers. Using immunoSEQ multiplex PCR, the repertoire was profiled, and TCRdb retains in-frame clones only, with some absent. The table includes about 79,000 clones, about 92% detected once. This CDR3 is 15 amino acids long. CDR1 and CDR2 (germline): SGHRS, YFSETQ. Deletions cut 5 bases from V and 2 bases from J, with 13 bases between. Blood specimens came from baseline, cycle 4 day 1, and cycle 7 day 1. The clonotype originates from an adult with an advanced solid tumor such as melanoma, head and neck, liver or kidney cancer. Material: CD4+ or CD8+ T cells sorted from blood, obtained in a trial of the OX40 agonist ivuxolimab. The V call is TRBV5-1, the J call TRBJ1-4; D ambiguous. In DNA form, the CDR3 reads TGCGCCAGCAGTTATACCCGGGCGACTAATGAAAAACTGTTTTTT. It yields the protein CASSYTRATNEKLFF. The variable domain in full, completed from reference TRBV5-1 and TRBJ1-4, reads KAGVTQTPRYLIKTRGQQVTLSCSPISGHRSVSWYQQTPGQGLQFLFEYFSETQRNKGNFPGRFSGRQFSNSRSEMNVSTLELGDSALYLCASSYTRATNEKLFFGSGTQLSVL.